This is a list of T cell receptor beta chains from one sample in a study of blood T cells in healthy people across ages. A single record per CDR3 protein comes from TCRdb applying MiXCR to the 5' RACE reads. Counted here are roughly 2 million distinct CDR3 sequences, roughly 50% occurring once; the ten biggest clones make up approximately 2%. The sequenced material came from blood. The receptor source for this set is a woman between 40 and 50 years old in good health. Each CDR3 is given with its conserved first and last residue. The D gene is left open where the match is weak. The size of a clone is reported for some rows only, either as once, few or many, or as a class for expanded clones.

d_call	v_call	j_call	clone_size	cdr3_nt	cdr3_aa
TRBD1	TRBV7-2	TRBJ2-7	few	TGTGCCAGCAGCAAGACCGGGACAGGAGGTTACGAGCAGTACTTC	CASSKTGTGGYEQYF
-	TRBV5-5	TRBJ2-7	-	TGTGCCAGCAAGATGGGCAGCTCCTACGAGCAGTACTTC	CASKMGSSYEQYF
TRBD2	TRBV4-2	TRBJ2-7	-	TGTGCCAGCAGCCCTTTGATACGGGGGGATGCCTACGAGCAGTACTTC	CASSPLIRGDAYEQYF
-	TRBV7-3	TRBJ2-1	-	TGTGCCAGCTCGACAGGAACCTACGATGAGCAGTTCTTC	CASSTGTYDEQFF
-	TRBV7-2	TRBJ2-1	few	TGTGCCAGCAGCTTAAGGAGGAGGTCAGATGAGCAGTTCTTC	CASSLRRRSDEQFF
-	TRBV11-2	TRBJ2-7	-	TGTGCCAGCAGCTTAGTCTCAGGGACCGAGCAGTACTTC	CASSLVSGTEQYF
-	TRBV11-3	TRBJ2-3	-	TGTGCCGGCAGCCCATCCCGGGTCACAGATACGCAGTATTTT	CAGSPSRVTDTQYF
TRBD2	TRBV7-2	TRBJ2-1	many	TGTGCCAGCAGTATAGCGGGGGGTTACAATGAGCAGTTCTTC	CASSIAGGYNEQFF
-	TRBV2	TRBJ2-5	-	TGTGCCAGCAGTGAAAGGCCCCGGGGCCTCCAAGAGACCCAGTACTTC	CASSERPRGLQETQYF
-	TRBV5-6	TRBJ1-2	few	TGTGCCAGCAGCACCGGTCTTGGGGGGAACTATGGCTACACCTTC	CASSTGLGGNYGYTF
-	TRBV2	TRBJ1-1	-	TGTGCCAGCCAAGCACAGGGAATCACTGAAGCTTTCTTT	CASQAQGITEAFF